The following is a TCR beta chain sequence with its context. Its target antigen remains unknown. Base quality data are lacking; no much larger clone is found one base away. The CDR3 runs 12 residues from the cysteine to the phenylalanine. Solely the CDR3 DNA is kept, with 36 bases framed from the first base. The germline V gene yields SGHVS for CDR1 and FNYEAQ for CDR2. V drops 4 bases and J drops 6 bases, leaving 9 bases in between. The time point label here, explained by the study, means: baseline, week 1 (first vaccination visit). The treatment or condition label, read with the paper, signifies: pre-vaccination baseline after standard-of-care therapy. All donors had newly diagnosed IDH1-mutant astrocytomas of WHO grade 3 or 4 that showed loss of nuclear ATRX. The samples were drawn from NOA16, a multicentre, single-arm, open-label phase I trial in Germany that tested a mutant IDH1 peptide vaccine in humans for the first time. Visit V03 blood draws served as the baseline sample for immunogenicity testing. Genomic DNA for TCRB sequencing was extracted from EDTA blood using the DNeasy Blood and Tissue Kit.

The data stem from a study of a mutant IDH1 vaccine in newly diagnosed glioma (dated by TCRdb to about 2021). Broadly, across the study: The approximately 30 treated patients were approximately 62% male and 37.5% female, with a mean age of about 43 years. Prior to enrollment, standard therapy consisting of radiotherapy alone, temozolomide alone, or radiochemotherapy with temozolomide had been administered to patients, with the combination being received by most patients. Six visits were used for peripheral blood collection: V03 (baseline), V05, V07, V10, V12 and V13. For exploratory analyses, roughly 25 treated patients had longitudinal TCRB deep sequencing done wherever samples were available.

What the research found in general, with its limitations: Pseudoprogression appeared unrelated to alterations in the top peripheral T cell clonotypes detected by TCRB sequencing. PBMC samples for TCRB deep sequencing were selected based on availability. The authors stated that sample limitations prevented analyses of patient blood samples from being reproduced. Vaccine-induced immune responses across multiple MHC alleles were detected in approximately 94% of patients.

The library relied on the immunoSEQ multiplex PCR assay. Rearranged TCR beta chain sequences were amplified using the hsTCRB Kit according to the manufacturer's protocol. An Illumina MiSeq was used to sequence the TCRB libraries. The source study handled its data this way. The kit vendor's proprietary platform handled demultiplexing, trimming and gene mapping. The immuneACCESS repertoire file appears here via TCRdb, limited to in-frame rearrangements. These files lack a portion of the clones; in checked studies, under half of the deficit traces to unresolved V genes, and the cause of the others is not known. Clone size and the V and J calls come from that table; the DNA yielded D and trimming. Counted in this sample were about 92,000 clones; just under 80% of them appeared once. The ten biggest clones cover 7% to 9% of the sample.

Sample: PBMCs, taken from a glioma patient treated with radiotherapy, temozolomide or both. The sequence was obtained from a middle-aged man with glioma. The receptor chain draws on TRBV7-6 and TRBJ1-1; the D gene assignment is ambiguous. The encoded CDR3 is CASSSIAAEAFF. The DNA sequence follows: TGTGCCAGCAGCTCGATAGCGGCTGAAGCTTTCTTT.